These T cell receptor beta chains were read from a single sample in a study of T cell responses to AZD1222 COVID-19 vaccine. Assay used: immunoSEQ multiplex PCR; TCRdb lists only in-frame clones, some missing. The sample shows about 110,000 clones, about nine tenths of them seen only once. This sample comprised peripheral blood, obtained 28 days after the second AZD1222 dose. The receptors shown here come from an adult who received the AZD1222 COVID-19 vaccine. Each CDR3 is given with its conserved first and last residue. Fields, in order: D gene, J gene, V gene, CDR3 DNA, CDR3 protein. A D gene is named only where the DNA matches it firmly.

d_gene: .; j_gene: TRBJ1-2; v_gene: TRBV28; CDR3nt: TGTGCCAGCAGTCCATTGGGCGGGGGCAACTATGGCTACACCTTC; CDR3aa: CASSPLGGGNYGYTF
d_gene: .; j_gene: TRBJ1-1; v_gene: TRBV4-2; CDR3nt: TGTGCCAGCAGCCAAGAAGGACAGACCTCTGAAGCTTTCTTT; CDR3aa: CASSQEGQTSEAFF
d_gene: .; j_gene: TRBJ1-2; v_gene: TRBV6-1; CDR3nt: TGTGCCAGCAGTGAAGCGCCCGTTCTGGGCTACACCTTC; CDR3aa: CASSEAPVLGYTF
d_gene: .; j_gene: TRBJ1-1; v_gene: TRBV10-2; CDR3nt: TGCGCCAGCAGTTGGACGGAGAACACTGAAGCTTTCTTT; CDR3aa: CASSWTENTEAFF
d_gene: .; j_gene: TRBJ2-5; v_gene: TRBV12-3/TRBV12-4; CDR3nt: TGTGCCAGCAGTTTATTTTGGACGGAGACCCAGTACTTC; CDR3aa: CASSLFWTETQYF
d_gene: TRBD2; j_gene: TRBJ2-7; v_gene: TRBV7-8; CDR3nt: TGTGCCAGCAGCTTAGATGGCGGGGGTAAAAACGAGCAGTACTTC; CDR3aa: CASSLDGGGKNEQYF
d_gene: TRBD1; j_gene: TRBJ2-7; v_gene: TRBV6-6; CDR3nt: TGTGCCAGCCGGGACAGGGGCTACGAGCAGTACTTC; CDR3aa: CASRDRGYEQYF
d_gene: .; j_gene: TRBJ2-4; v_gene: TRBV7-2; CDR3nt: TGTGCCAGCAGCTCAGGCAGGGTGGGTGCCAAAAACATTCAGTACTTC; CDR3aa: CASSSGRVGAKNIQYF
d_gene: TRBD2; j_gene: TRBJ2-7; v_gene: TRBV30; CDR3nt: TGTGCCTGGAGTGTATCTAGCGGGGGTTATTACGAGCAGTACTTC; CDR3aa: CAWSVSSGGYYEQYF
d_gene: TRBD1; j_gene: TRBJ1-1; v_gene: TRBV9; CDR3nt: TGTGCCAGCAGCGGACAGGGAGTATCCACTGAAGCTTTCTTT; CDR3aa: CASSGQGVSTEAFF